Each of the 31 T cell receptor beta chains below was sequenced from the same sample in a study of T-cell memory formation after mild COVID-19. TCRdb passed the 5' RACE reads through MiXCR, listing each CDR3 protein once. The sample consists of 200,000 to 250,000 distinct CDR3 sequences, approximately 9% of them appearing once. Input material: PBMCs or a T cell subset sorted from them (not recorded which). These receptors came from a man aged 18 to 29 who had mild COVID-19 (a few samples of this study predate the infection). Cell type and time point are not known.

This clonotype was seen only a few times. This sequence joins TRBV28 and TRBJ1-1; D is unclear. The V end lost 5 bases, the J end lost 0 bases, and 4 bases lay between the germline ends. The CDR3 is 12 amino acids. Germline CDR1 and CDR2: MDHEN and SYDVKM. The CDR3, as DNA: TGTGCCAGCAGTGAGGTGAACACTGAAGCTTTCTTT. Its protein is CASSEVNTEAFF.

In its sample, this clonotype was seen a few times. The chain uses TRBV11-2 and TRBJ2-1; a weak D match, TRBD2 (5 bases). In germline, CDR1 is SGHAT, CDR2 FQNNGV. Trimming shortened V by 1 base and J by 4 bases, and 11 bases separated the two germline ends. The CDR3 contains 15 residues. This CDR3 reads CASSLAVEGYNEQFF. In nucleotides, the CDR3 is TGTGCCAGCAGCTTAGCCGTCGAGGGATACAATGAGCAGTTCTTC.

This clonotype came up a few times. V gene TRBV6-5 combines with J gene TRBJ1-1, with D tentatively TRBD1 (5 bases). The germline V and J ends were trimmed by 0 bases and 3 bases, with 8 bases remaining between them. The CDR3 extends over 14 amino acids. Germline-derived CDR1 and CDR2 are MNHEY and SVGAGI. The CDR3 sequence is CASSYSRGDTEAFF. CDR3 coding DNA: TGTGCCAGCAGTTACTCGAGGGGAGACACTGAAGCTTTCTTT.

The CDR3 loop reads CASSVPWEETQYF. The CDR3, as DNA: TGTGCCAGCAGCGTACCCTGGGAGGAGACCCAGTACTTC. The chain couples TRBV9 to TRBJ2-5; maybe TRBD2 (5 bases). Germline V lookup: CDR1 SGDLS, CDR2 YYNGEE. The V end lost 1 base, the J end lost 5 bases, and 9 bases lay between the germline ends. The CDR3 runs 13 residues.

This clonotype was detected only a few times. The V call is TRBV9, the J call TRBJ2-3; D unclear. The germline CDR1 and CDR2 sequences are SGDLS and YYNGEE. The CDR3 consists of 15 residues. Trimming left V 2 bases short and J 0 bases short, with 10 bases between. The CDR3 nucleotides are TGTGCCAGCAGCGTCAGGTCAACTAGCACAGATACGCAGTATTTT. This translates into CASSVRSTSTDTQYF.

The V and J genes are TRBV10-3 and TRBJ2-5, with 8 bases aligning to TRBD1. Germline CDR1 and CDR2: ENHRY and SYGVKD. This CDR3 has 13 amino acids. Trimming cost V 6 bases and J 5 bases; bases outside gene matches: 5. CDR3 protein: CAISTTGDETQYF. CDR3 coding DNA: TGTGCCATCAGCACGACAGGGGATGAGACCCAGTACTTC.

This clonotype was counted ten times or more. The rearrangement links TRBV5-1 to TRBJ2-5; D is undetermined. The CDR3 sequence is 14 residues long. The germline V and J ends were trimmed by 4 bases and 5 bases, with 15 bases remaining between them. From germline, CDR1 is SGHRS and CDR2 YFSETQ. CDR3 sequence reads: CASSTSYRDETQYF. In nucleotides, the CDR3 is TGCGCCAGCAGCACCTCATACAGAGATGAGACCCAGTACTTC.

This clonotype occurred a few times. CDR3 residues: CASSQQGRGLTDTQYF. The DNA for the CDR3 is TGTGCCAGCAGCCAACAGGGACGGGGGCTCACAGATACGCAGTATTTT. This sequence joins TRBV14 and TRBJ2-3; the D gene could be TRBD1 or TRBD2 (6 bases each). CDR3 length: 16 residues. In germline, CDR1 is SGHDN, CDR2 FVKESK. V was pared by 2 bases and J by 2 bases, with 14 bases between.

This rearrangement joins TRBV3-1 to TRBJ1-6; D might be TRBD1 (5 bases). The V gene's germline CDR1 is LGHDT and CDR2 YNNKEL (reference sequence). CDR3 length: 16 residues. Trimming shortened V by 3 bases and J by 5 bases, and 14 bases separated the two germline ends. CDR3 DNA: TGTGCCAGCAGCCAGAAAGCTTGGGGGAATAATTCACCCCTCCACTTT. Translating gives CASSQKAWGNNSPLHF.

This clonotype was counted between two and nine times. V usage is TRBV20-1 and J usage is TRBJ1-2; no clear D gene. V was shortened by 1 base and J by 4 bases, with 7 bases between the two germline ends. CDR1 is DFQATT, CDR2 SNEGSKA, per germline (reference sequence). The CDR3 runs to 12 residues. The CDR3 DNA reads TGCAGTGCTAGAGGGCCTACCTATGGCTACACCTTC. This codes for CSARGPTYGYTF.

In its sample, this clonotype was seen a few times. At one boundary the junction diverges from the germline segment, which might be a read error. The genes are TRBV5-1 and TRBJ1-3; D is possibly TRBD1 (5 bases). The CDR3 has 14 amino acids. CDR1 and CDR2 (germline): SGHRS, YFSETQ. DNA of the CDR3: TGCGCCAGCAATACCGGGACTCCTGGGAACACCATATATTTT. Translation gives CASNTGTPGNTIYF.

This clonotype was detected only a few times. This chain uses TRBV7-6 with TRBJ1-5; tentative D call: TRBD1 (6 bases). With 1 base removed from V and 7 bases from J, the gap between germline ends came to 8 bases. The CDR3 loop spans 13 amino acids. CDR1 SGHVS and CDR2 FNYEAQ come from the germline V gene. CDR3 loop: CASSLGQAQPQHF. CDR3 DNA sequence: TGTGCCAGCAGCTTAGGACAGGCCCAGCCCCAGCATTTT.

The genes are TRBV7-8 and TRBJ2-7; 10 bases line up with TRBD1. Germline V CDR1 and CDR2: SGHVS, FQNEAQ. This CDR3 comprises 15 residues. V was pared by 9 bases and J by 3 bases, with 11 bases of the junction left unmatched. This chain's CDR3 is CASSRGDRGFYEQYV. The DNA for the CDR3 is TGTGCCAGTTCGAGGGGGGACAGGGGTTTCTACGAGCAGTACGTC.

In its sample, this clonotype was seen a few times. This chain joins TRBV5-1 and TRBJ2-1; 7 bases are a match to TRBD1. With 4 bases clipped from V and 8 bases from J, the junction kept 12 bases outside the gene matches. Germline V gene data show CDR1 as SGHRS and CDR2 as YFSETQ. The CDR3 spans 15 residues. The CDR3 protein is CASSAQGTPGDEQFF. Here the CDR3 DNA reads TGCGCCAGCAGCGCACAGGGGACCCCCGGTGATGAGCAGTTCTTC.

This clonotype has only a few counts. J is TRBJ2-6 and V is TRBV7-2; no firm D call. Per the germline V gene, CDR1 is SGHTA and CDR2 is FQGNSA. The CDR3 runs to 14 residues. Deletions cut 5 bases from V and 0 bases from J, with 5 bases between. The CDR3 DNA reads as TGTGCCAGCAGCAAAAACTCTGGGGCCAACGTCCTGACTTTC. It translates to CASSKNSGANVLTF. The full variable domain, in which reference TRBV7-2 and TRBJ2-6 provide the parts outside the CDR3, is GAGVSQSPSNKVTEKGKDVELRCDPISGHTALYWYRQSLGQGLEFLIYFQGNSAPDKSGLPSDRFSAERTGGSVSTLTIQRTQQEDSAVYLCASSKNSGANVLTFGAGSRLTVL.

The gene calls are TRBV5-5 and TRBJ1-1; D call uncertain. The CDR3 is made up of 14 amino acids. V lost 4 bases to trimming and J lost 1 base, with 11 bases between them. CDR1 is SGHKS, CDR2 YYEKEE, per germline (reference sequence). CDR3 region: CASSRPDGNTEAFF. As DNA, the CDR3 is TGTGCCAGCAGCCGGCCCGATGGGAACACTGAAGCTTTCTTT.

The CDR3 DNA is TGTGCCAGCAGGGACTCAGGGAGCACCGGGGAGCTGTTTTTT. Translation gives CASRDSGSTGELFF. This chain uses TRBV28 with TRBJ2-2; D possibly matches TRBD1 or TRBD2 (5 bases each). CDR1 is MDHEN, CDR2 SYDVKM, per germline. Trimming removed 6 bases from V and 4 bases from J, with 12 bases in between. This CDR3 is 14 amino acids long.

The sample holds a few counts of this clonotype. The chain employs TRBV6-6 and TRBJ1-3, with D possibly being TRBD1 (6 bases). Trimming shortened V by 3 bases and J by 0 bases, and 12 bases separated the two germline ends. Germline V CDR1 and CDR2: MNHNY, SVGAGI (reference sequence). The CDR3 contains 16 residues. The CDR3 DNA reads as TGTGCCAGCAGTTATACGACAGGCGTCTCTGGAAACACCATATATTTT. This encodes CASSYTTGVSGNTIYF.

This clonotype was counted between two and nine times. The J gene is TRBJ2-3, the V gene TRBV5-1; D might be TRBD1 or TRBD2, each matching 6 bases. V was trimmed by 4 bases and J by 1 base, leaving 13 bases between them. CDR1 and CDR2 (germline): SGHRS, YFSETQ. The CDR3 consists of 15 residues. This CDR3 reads CASSLRGLRTDTQYF. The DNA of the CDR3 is TGCGCCAGCAGCCTCCGGGGGCTACGCACAGATACGCAGTATTTT.

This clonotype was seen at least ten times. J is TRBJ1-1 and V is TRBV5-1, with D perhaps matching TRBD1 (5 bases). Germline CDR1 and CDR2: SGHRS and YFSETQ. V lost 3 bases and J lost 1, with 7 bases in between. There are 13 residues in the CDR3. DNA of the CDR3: TGCGCCAGCAGCTCTAGGGGGAACACTGAAGCTTTCTTT. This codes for CASSSRGNTEAFF.

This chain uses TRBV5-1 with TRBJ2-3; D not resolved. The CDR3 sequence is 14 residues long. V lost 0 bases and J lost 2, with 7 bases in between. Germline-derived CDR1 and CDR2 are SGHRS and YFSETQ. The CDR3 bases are TGCGCCAGCAGCTTGGACGTACCCACAGATACGCAGTATTTT. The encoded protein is CASSLDVPTDTQYF.

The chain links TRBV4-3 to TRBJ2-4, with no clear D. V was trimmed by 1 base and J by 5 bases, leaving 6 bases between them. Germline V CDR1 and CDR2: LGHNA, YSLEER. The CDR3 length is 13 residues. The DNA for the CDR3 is TGCGCCAGCAGCCAAGGGCAGCAAAACATTCAGTACTTC. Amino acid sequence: CASSQGQQNIQYF.

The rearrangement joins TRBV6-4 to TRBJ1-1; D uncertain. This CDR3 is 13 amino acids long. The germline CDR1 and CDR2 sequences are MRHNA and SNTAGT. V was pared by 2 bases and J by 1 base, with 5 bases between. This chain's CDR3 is CASSDQPNTEAFF. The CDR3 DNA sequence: TGTGCCAGCAGTGACCAGCCGAACACTGAAGCTTTCTTT.

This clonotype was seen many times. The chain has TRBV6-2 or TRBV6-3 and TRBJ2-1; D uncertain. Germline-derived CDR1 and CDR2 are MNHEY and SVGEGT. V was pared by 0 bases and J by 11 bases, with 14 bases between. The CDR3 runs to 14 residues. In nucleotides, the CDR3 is TGTGCCAGCAGTTACTCGAGTACTGGTAGTAAGCAGTTCTTC. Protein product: CASSYSSTGSKQFF.

The CDR3 region is CASSPGQRYNEQFF. The CDR3 region has the DNA TGTGCCAGCAGCCCGGGACAGCGCTACAATGAGCAGTTCTTC. The chain carries TRBV7-6 and TRBJ2-1, with 7 positions matching TRBD1. The CDR3 has 14 residues. The ends lost 5 bases at V and 3 bases at J; junction bases unmatched: 4. In germline, CDR1 is SGHVS, CDR2 FNYEAQ.

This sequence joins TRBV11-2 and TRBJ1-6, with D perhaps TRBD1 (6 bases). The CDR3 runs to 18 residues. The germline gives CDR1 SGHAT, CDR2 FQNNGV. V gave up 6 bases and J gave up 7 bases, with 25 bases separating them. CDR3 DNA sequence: TGTGCCAGCAGTTCCGCTTGGGGGGCGGGACGGTCAAATTCACCCCTCCACTTT. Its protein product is CASSSAWGAGRSNSPLHF.

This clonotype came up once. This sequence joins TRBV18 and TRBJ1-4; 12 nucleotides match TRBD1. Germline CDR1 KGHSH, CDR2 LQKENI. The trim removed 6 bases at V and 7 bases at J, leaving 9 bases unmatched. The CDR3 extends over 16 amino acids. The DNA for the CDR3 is TGTGCCAGCTCGCCGGGACAGGGGGCGACTTCTGAAAAACTGTTTTTT. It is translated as CASSPGQGATSEKLFF.

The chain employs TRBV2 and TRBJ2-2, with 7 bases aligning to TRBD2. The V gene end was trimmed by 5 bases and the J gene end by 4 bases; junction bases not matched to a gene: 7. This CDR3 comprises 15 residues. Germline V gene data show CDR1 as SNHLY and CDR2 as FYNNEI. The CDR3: CASSKLAALTGELFF. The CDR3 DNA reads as TGTGCCAGCAGTAAGCTAGCGGCGCTCACCGGGGAGCTGTTTTTT.

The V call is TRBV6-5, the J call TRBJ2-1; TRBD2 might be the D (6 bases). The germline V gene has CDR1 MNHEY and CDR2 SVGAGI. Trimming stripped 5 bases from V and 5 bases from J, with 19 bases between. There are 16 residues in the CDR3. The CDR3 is CASSTLGGIKDNEQFF. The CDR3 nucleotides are TGTGCCAGCAGTACCCTCGGCGGGATCAAAGACAATGAGCAGTTCTTC.

The CDR3 sequence is CASSPGTSGGASADTQYF. The CDR3 nucleotides are TGTGCCAGCAGCCCGGGGACTAGCGGGGGGGCCTCGGCAGATACGCAGTATTTT. The V call is TRBV3-1, the J call TRBJ2-3, with 16 bases matching TRBD2. CDR3 length: 18 residues. J was trimmed by 4 bases and V by 4 bases; bases with no gene match: 8. Germline CDR1 is LGHDT and CDR2 is YNNKEL (reference sequence).

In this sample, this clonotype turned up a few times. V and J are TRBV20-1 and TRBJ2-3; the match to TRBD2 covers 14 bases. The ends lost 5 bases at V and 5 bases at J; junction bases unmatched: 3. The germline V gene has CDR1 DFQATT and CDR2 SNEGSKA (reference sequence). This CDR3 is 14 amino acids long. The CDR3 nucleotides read TGCAGTGCTCCTGGGACTAGCGGGGGAGATACGCAGTATTTT. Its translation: CSAPGTSGGDTQYF.